The clone carrying this T cell receptor (beta chain) was observed a handful of times. The length of the CDR3 is 13 residues. CDR1 is SGHTA and CDR2 is FQGTGA in the germline V gene. V was clipped by 5 bases and J by 3 bases; unmatched bases: 1. These data are taken from a study of blood T cell repertoires in COVID-19. The overall study: Collection of acute and convalescent COVID-19 samples took place in the United States, Italy and Spain. T cells, B-cell-depleted T cells, or PBMCs supplied cDNA or gDNA.

As handled by the study authors: Estimation of nucleated cell counts was performed using reference gene primer amplification. Using immunoSEQ multiplex PCR, the repertoire was profiled, and TCRdb retains in-frame clones only, with some absent. V and J calls and clone size are given by that table; D and trimming were obtained from the DNA. This table holds about 68,000 clones, over 75% found once. The sequenced material came from peripheral blood. J is TRBJ2-7 and V is TRBV7-3, with 10 bases identical to TRBD2. The receptor was derived from a man aged 50 to 59 with acute or convalescent COVID-19. CDR3 DNA sequence: TGTGCCAGCAGCGTAGCGGGGGGCTACGAGCAGTACTTC. Protein: CASSVAGGYEQYF.